The source of this T cell receptor beta chain is a study of cytomegalovirus exposure and HLA in healthy donors. In the study overall: The 120 or so validation repertoires used a platform that matched the one used for the approximately 670 first-cohort repertoires, as a later analysis reported. Overall study results and limits: In a later analysis, first-cohort TCR clusters were found to tend to co-occur in the 95 to 150 validation repertoires.

Some clones are missing from TCRdb's copy, which holds only in-frame ones; the method was immunoSEQ multiplex PCR. The sample lists around 73,000 clones, about 87% occurring once. As regards this clone: Antigen: not known.

Losses at the gene ends were 1 base for V and 6 bases for J; bases not matched to a gene: 10. CDR1 is LGHNA and CDR2 is YSLEER in the germline V gene. There are 16 residues in the CDR3. Among the 120 or so subjects of the validation cohort, separate from the approximately 700-subject first cohort, were the donors. The specimen sequenced was PBMCs. This rearrangement joins TRBV4-3 to TRBJ1-2, with 8 positions matching TRBD1. The clonotype comes from a woman aged 18-29 years in good health and CMV-seropositive. CDR3 sequence: CASSQGDRFSGDGYTF. The CDR3 region has the DNA TGCGCCAGCAGCCAAGGGGACAGGTTTTCGGGGGATGGCTACACCTTC.